This TCR beta chain was recovered during a study of circulating tumor DNA in untreated peripheral T-cell lymphoma listed by TCRdb under 2021. What the research found in general, with its limitations: Tumor-specific clonotypes were identified in roughly 80% of patients, from roughly nine tenths of baseline tissues and about 68% of baseline serum samples.

The CDR3 goes from the cysteine to the phenylalanine over 15 residues. This entry keeps only the CDR3 DNA: 45 bases, framed from base 1. About this clone itself: The antigen it binds to is not known. Base quality data are lacking; no much larger clone is found one base away.

To find tumor-specific TCR clonotypes, researchers sequenced baseline tumor tissue that had been collected prior to treatment. In a trial, the study monitored patients with peripheral T-cell lymphoma who were getting frontline treatment by applying next-generation sequencing to their T-cell receptor sequences. The library was built by means of the immunoSEQ multiplex PCR assay. The immuneACCESS repertoire file appears here via TCRdb, limited to in-frame rearrangements. These files lack a portion of the clones; in checked studies, under half of the deficit traces to unresolved V genes, and the cause of the others is not known. Here the sample has around 2,200 clones; roughly 78% occur a single time. The leading ten clones occupy more than 30% of the sample.

Sequenced sample: tumor tissue. The rearranged segments are TRBV7-5 and TRBJ2-3; the table gives TRBD1 as D, unverified against the DNA. TRBV7-5 is recorded as a pseudogene. The TCR originated in a human donor with peripheral T-cell lymphoma. The CDR3: CASSRSDGHTDTQYF. The nucleotide sequence is given as TGTGCCAGCAGCCGTAGTGACGGACACACAGATACGCAGTATTTT.